A selection of T cell receptor beta chains follows, all from one sample in a study of control samples from healthy donors and cancer patients. TCRdb's copy holds only in-frame clones and misses some; the assay was immunoSEQ multiplex PCR. The repertoire holds some 150,000 clones, with around 94% as singletons. Sequenced: PBMCs. The receptors originated from a man in his fifties or sixties with colorectal cancer. Each CDR3 is given with its conserved first and last residue. The D gene is left open where the match is weak. The size of a clone is reported for some rows only, either as once, few or many, or as a class for expanded clones.

.	TRBV7-9	TRBJ1-1	.	CASSLGQNEAFF	TGTGCCAGCAGCTTAGGACAGAATGAAGCTTTCTTT
.	TRBV7-9	TRBJ2-3	.	CASSLAGGGGTQYF	TGTGCCAGCAGCTTAGCGGGGGGAGGGGGTACGCAGTATTTT
.	TRBV6-5	TRBJ1-4	.	CASSPRGVNEKLFF	TGTGCCAGCAGTCCTAGAGGGGTCAATGAAAAACTGTTTTTT
.	TRBV4-1	TRBJ2-1	once	CASSQADRQINEQFF	TGCGCCAGCAGCCAAGCAGATCGACAGATCAATGAGCAGTTCTTC
.	TRBV7-9	TRBJ1-1	.	CASTPWGENTEAFF	TGTGCCAGCACACCGTGGGGGGAGAACACTGAAGCTTTCTTT
.	TRBV25-1	TRBJ1-3	.	CASRQGAENTIYF	TGTGCCAGCAGACAGGGTGCGGAAAACACCATATATTTT
.	TRBV6-4	TRBJ2-1	.	CASSEMSGLGNEQFF	TGTGCCAGCAGTGAAATGTCGGGACTGGGGAATGAGCAGTTCTTC
TRBD1	TRBV4-1	TRBJ1-2	.	CASSQSTPPTGLYGYTF	TGCGCCAGCAGCCAATCCACCCCCCCGACAGGGCTCTATGGCTACACCTTC
.	TRBV5-1	TRBJ2-3	.	CASSGASAGDTQYF	TGCGCCAGCAGCGGCGCCTCTGCGGGAGATACGCAGTATTTT
.	TRBV5-1	TRBJ2-7	.	CASSLGTNRDEQYF	TGCGCCAGCAGCCTCGGGACCAATAGGGACGAGCAGTACTTC
TRBD1	TRBV5-5	TRBJ2-3	.	CASSSPGTGGTDTQYF	TGTGCCAGCAGCTCCCCCGGGACAGGGGGCACAGATACGCAGTATTTT
.	TRBV7-2	TRBJ2-3	.	CASSTPGPDTQYF	TGTGCCAGCAGCACTCCAGGGCCAGATACGCAGTATTTT
TRBD1	TRBV5-1	TRBJ1-4	.	CASSLSGTGGQIEKLFF	TGCGCCAGCAGCTTGTCCGGGACAGGGGGCCAAATTGAAAAACTGTTTTTT
.	TRBV18	TRBJ2-7	.	CASSPLGGEQYF	TGTGCCAGCTCACCACTCGGGGGCGAGCAGTACTTC
.	TRBV6-1	TRBJ1-3	.	CASTDRKGKSGNTIYF	TGTGCCAGCACTGACCGGAAGGGGAAGTCTGGAAACACCATATATTTT
.	TRBV25-1	TRBJ1-1	.	CASRLGNTEAFF	TGTGCCAGCAGGCTGGGAAACACTGAAGCTTTCTTT
TRBD1	TRBV18	TRBJ2-5	.	CASSPTGGQETQYF	TGTGCCAGCTCACCGACAGGGGGCCAAGAGACCCAGTACTTC
TRBD1	TRBV9	TRBJ1-6	.	CASSVGTGVNSPLHF	TGTGCCAGCAGCGTAGGGACAGGGGTTAATTCACCCCTCCACTTT
TRBD1	TRBV28	TRBJ1-1	.	CASGLGTVGPEAFF	TGTGCCAGCGGCCTTGGGACAGTTGGCCCTGAAGCTTTCTTT
TRBD2	TRBV2	TRBJ2-2	.	CASSDGGGGAYNGELFF	TGTGCCAGCAGTGACGGGGGCGGGGGGGCCTACAACGGGGAGCTGTTTTTT
.	TRBV15	TRBJ2-4	.	CATSRESGKGAAKNIQYF	TGTGCCACCAGCAGAGAGTCGGGGAAGGGTGCGGCCAAAAACATTCAGTACTTC
.	TRBV30	TRBJ1-4	.	CAWSLTGAVNSGTNEKLFF	TGTGCCTGGAGTCTAACGGGGGCCGTAAATTCAGGAACTAATGAAAAACTGTTTTTT
.	TRBV28	TRBJ1-4	.	CASKPLSATNEKLFF	TGTGCCAGCAAGCCCCTCTCGGCAACTAATGAAAAACTGTTTTTT
.	TRBV7-9	TRBJ2-2	.	CASSLGTGELFF	TGTGCCAGCTCGCTGGGCACCGGGGAGCTGTTTTTT
.	TRBV2	TRBJ1-5	few	CASSGAVILYSNQPQHF	TGTGCCAGCAGTGGAGCGGTGATACTCTATAGCAATCAGCCCCAGCATTTT
TRBD1	TRBV6-5	TRBJ1-1	.	CASSSGQGSAEAFF	TGTGCCAGCAGTTCGGGACAGGGATCAGCTGAAGCTTTCTTT
.	TRBV7-2	TRBJ2-2	.	CASRSSGTGELFF	TGTGCCAGCAGATCAAGCGGCACCGGGGAGCTGTTTTTT
TRBD1	TRBV15	TRBJ2-3	.	CATSTDRAGTDTQYF	TGTGCCACCAGCACCGACAGGGCCGGCACAGATACGCAGTATTTT
.	TRBV7-6	TRBJ2-7	.	CASSFELSYEQYF	TGTGCCAGCAGCTTCGAGCTGTCCTACGAGCAGTACTTC
.	TRBV5-6	TRBJ1-2	.	CASSLIQGYTF	TGTGCCAGCAGCTTGATACAGGGCTACACCTTC
.	TRBV6-5	TRBJ1-3	.	CASGTLLGGNTIYF	TGTGCCAGCGGAACCCTCCTCGGCGGAAACACCATATATTTT
.	TRBV6-1	TRBJ2-2	.	CASSRDFNTGELFF	TGTGCCAGCAGCCGGGACTTTAACACCGGGGAGCTGTTTTTT
.	TRBV27	TRBJ1-4	once	CASSRLRVEKLFF	TGTGCCAGCAGCAGGCTCAGGGTTGAGAAACTGTTTTTT
.	TRBV7-9	TRBJ2-7	.	CASSLIRGDSYEQYF	TGTGCCAGCAGCTTAATCAGGGGGGACTCCTACGAGCAGTACTTC
TRBD1	TRBV5-1	TRBJ1-4	.	CASSGDREEKLFF	TGCGCCAGCAGCGGGGACAGGGAAGAAAAACTGTTTTTT
.	TRBV9	TRBJ2-1	.	CASSAGRLSYNEQFF	TGTGCCAGCAGCGCGGGGAGACTGTCCTACAATGAGCAGTTCTTC
.	TRBV30	TRBJ2-5	.	CAWSRGGGGGETQYF	TGTGCCTGGAGTCGAGGTGGGGGAGGAGGAGAGACCCAGTACTTC
TRBD1	TRBV19	TRBJ2-2	once	CASSAQTGGEGTGELFF	TGTGCCAGTAGTGCCCAGACAGGGGGCGAAGGAACCGGGGAGCTGTTTTTT